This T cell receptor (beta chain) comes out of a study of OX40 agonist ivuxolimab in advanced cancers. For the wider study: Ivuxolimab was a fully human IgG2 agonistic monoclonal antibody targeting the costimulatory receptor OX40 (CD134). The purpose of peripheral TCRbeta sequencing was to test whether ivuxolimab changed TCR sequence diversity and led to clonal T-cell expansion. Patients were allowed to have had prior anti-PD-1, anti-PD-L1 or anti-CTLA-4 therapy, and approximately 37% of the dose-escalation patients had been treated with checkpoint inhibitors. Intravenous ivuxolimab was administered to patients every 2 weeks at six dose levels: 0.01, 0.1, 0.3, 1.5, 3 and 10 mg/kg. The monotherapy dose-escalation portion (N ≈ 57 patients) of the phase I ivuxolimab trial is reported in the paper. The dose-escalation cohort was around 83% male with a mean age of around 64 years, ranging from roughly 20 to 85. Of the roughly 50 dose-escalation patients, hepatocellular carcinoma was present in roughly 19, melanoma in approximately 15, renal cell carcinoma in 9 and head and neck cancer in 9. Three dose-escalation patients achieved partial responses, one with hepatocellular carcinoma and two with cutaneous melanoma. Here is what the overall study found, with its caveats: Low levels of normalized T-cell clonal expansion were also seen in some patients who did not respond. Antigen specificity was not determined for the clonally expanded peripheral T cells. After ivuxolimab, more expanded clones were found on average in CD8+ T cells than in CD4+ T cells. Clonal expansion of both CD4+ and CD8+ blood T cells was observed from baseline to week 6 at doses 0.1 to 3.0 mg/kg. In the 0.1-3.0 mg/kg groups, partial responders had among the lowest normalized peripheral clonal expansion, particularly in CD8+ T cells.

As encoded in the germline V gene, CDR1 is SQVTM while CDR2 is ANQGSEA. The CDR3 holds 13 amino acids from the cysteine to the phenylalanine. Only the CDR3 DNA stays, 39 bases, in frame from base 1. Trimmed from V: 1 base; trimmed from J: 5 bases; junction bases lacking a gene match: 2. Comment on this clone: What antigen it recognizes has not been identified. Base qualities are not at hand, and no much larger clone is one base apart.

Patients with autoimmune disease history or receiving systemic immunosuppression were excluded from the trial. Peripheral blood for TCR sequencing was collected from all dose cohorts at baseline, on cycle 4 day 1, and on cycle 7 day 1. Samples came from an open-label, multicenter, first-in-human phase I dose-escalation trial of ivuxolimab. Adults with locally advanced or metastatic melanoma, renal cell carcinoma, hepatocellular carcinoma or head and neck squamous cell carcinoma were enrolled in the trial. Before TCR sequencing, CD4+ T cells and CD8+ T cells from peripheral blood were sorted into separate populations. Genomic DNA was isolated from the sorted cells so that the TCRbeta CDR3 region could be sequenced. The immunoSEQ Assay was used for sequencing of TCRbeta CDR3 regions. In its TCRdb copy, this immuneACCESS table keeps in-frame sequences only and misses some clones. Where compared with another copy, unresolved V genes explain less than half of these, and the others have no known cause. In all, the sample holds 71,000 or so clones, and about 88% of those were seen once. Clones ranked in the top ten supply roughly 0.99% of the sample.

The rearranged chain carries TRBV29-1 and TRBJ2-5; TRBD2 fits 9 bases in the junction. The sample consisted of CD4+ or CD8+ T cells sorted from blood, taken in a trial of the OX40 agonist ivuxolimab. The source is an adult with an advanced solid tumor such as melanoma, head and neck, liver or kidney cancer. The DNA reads TGCAGCGTTGAAGTAGCGGGAGTTGAGACCCAGTACTTC. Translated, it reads CSVEVAGVETQYF.